The entry below gives a single TCR beta chain sequence along with its context. The sample is drawn from a study of shared clonotypes between healthy human individuals. CD4+ cells yielded CD45RA+ naive and CD45RA-negative memory subsets. This CDR3 region has 13 residues. V gave up 5 bases and J gave up 1 base, with 9 bases separating them. Per germline, CDR1 LNHDA and CDR2 SQIVND (reference sequence). TCRdb keeps only in-frame clones here, not all; method: immunoSEQ multiplex PCR. This table holds 300,000 to 400,000 clones, 74% found once. This rearrangement joins TRBV19 to TRBJ2-7; D is uncertain. This sequence was found in a man aged 25-40 years in good health. Sequenced sample: memory CD4+ T cells sorted from blood. Subset indicated: CD45RA-negative fraction. This CDR3 reads CASSFGRSYEQYF. Written as DNA, the CDR3 is TGTGCCAGTAGTTTTGGACGGTCCTACGAGCAGTACTTC.